This T cell receptor (beta chain) stems from a study of cytomegalovirus exposure and HLA in healthy donors (dated by TCRdb to about 2017). Looking at the study overall: According to an earlier analysis of 587 of the donors, some 180 million T cells yielded roughly 110 million unique TCR beta sequences and 250 to 350 Gb of sequence data. An early release that covered several hundred HLA-typed donors contained approximately 320 gigabases of sequencing data and 65 million to 100 million unique TCR sequences. The genetic ancestry cluster associated with self-reported Caucasian donors included 81% of the approximately 400 genotyped donors. The study aimed to test whether signatures of past pathogen exposure could be identified by cataloging public T cell receptors. The T cell repertoires of several hundred subjects were profiled by immunosequencing and related to cytomegalovirus serostatus. A separate validation cohort of roughly 130 different subjects was used in addition to the roughly 670-subject first cohort. To predict cytomegalovirus infection status, the study combined high-throughput TCR immunosequencing, statistical association of individual TCRs with disease status, and machine learning. A later analysis re-analyzed previously published TCR beta repertoires from roughly 690 donors and added high-resolution HLA genotyping to study TCR occurrence patterns. In the later analysis, no new phenotypic data were used to find candidate immune exposures; instead, reliance was placed on TCR beta sequences and their occurrence across donors. To decide whether each TCR beta V gene segment behaved as functional or pseudogenic, an earlier analysis of some 600 of the donors relied on high-throughput TCR beta sequencing. Donor age, sex, ethnicity and CMV serostatus were compiled together with the repertoire data. A later genetic analysis took genome-wide SNP genotypes for 398 of the 666 donors and used that subset as a discovery cohort. All discovery cohort repertoires had been generated on a single sequencing platform. Both class I and class II loci were covered by HLA typing, at four-digit resolution. Typing coverage differed by locus: A, B, C, DRB1 and DQB1 were typed in roughly 629-630 donors, DQA1 in about 500, DPA1 in around 600, and DPB1 in 400 to 490. Roughly 5 DR-DQ haplotypes were treated as single units for association and clustering because of strong linkage in the cohort. On average, roughly 240,000 unique TCR beta nucleotide sequences were sequenced per donor among 398 genotyped donors of the cohort, with roughly 18% of those sequences being non-productive.

The cohort was made up of about 670 healthy bone marrow donors. At the time of sampling, every cohort member was nominally healthy, though immune exposures that went unrecorded were likely present. The donor tested CMV seronegative, placing the donor among the 352 seronegative members of the cohort. Each donor provided a peripheral blood sample, and peripheral blood mononuclear cells were used for TCR beta sequencing. The Qiagen DNeasy Blood Extraction Kit was used to extract genomic DNA from the blood cell samples. In the case of this clone: Its cognate antigen has yet to be identified. A junction end diverges from the germline sequence, so it may reflect a read error.

Receptor amplification or capture employed the immunoSEQ multiplex PCR assay. For the multiplex PCR, a mixture combining 60 forward primers for TCR Vbeta segments and 13 reverse primers for TCR Jbeta segments was used. Amplification of the CDR3 region of rearranged TCR beta genes was performed with a multiplex PCR assay on genomic DNA. Amplified TCR beta libraries were sequenced as 87-base-pair reads on the Illumina HiSeq System. The source study handled its data this way. A later analysis counted about 80 million unique TCR beta chains across the approximately 700 repertoires, and 10 million to 12 million of these chains were shared by at least two donors. Raw reads were error-corrected and collapsed into unique sequences by a nearest-neighbor algorithm in which closely related sequences were merged to remove PCR and sequencing errors. Alignment of CDR3 sequences to IMGT reference sequences was used to assign V, D and J gene segments. Each retained sequence needed at least a six-nucleotide match to both a V gene segment and a J gene segment. Rearrangements were called productive when the CDR3 lacked stop codons and stayed in frame with V and J; all others were non-productive. Following IMGT convention, CDR3 was defined as the stretch from the second conserved V-encoded cysteine to the conserved J-encoded phenylalanine. In an earlier analysis of more than 550 of the donors, sequences lacking an unambiguous match to a single V gene segment were excluded. An earlier analysis of just under 600 of the donors called V segments functional above 56.7% productive rearrangements and segregating when the between-donor standard deviation exceeded 5%. A statistical classification framework was built to diagnose cytomegalovirus status from the catalog of TCR beta chain sequences. A later analysis assigned V and J genes by comparing TCR nucleotide sequences with IMGT/GENE-DB human TR gene sequences. The TCRdist pipeline was used in a later analysis to assign CDR3 sequences and most-parsimonious VDJ recombination scenarios. A later analysis defined each TCR beta chain by its CDR3 amino acid sequence plus V-gene family, and excluded reads lacking a unique V-gene family. To address suspected cross-contamination and a sequencing artifact, a later analysis removed 450 to 700 highly shared, low-generation-probability nucleotide sequences. In a later analysis, a clonal expansion index was calculated for each public chain from normalized within-repertoire ranks of inferred template counts. In a later analysis, generation probabilities were computed using a VDJ recombination model fitted to out-of-frame rearrangements, and the results were checked against IGoR. A later analysis scored TCR-TCR, TCR-HLA and TCR-CMV co-occurrence with hypergeometric tests, applying a repertoire-size bias correction to TCR pairs. To estimate false discovery rates, a later analysis permuted the HLA or CMV assignments 20 times. A later analysis grouped co-occurring TCRs with DBSCAN, adding TCRdist sequence similarity when clustering within HLA-allele-positive subsets. For co-occurrence clustering, repertoires with fewer than 30,000 or more than 120,000 public chains were excluded, along with a handful of repertoires with anomalous nucleotide sharing. The table comes from immuneACCESS by way of TCRdb, which keeps in-frame sequences with V and J called. Part of the clones is missing from these tables; in studies checked, under half for an unresolved V gene and the rest for unknown reasons. V, J and clone size were drawn from that table, and D and trimming were deduced from the DNA. This sample comprises about 180,000 clones, 84% of them detected only once. More than 4% of the sample is held by the ten biggest clonotypes.

Broader findings and caveats from the paper: Correlated functional status among segregating V segments might reflect linkage disequilibrium, but an unknown experimental factor could not be ruled out. The only immune exposure information available for the cohort was CMV serostatus. Cytomegalovirus status was reported to be diagnosed by the classifier with high specificity and sensitivity in both the original and validation cohorts. A further reported finding was that TCR beta sequences accurately predicted the HLA-A and HLA-B alleles for most subjects in the first cohort. The authors suggested that the approach could potentially be extended to other disease states and immunological phenotypes. A later analysis found that most CMV-associated TCR beta chains appeared HLA-restricted, with HLA associations seemingly driven largely by CMV exposure. A later genetic analysis reported fewer N-insertions in productive TCRs among donors in an Asian-associated ancestry cluster than the roughly 700-donor mean. While some public TCRs were present in many individuals, most TCR sequences turned up only very rarely across donors. The study listed 150 to 200 TCR beta chains as associated with cytomegalovirus. In a later analysis, TCR association rates were found to vary across HLA loci, with the most associated TCRs seen for DRB1 alleles and the fewest for HLA-C alleles. This cohort had only TCR beta chains sequenced, and the lack of alpha or paired-chain data limited which features could be detected. A cluster of highly shared sequence variants was judged likely to be a technical artifact of the sequencing pipeline. In an earlier analysis of some 540 of the donors, most TCR beta V segments appeared in productive rearrangements about 87% or about 30% of the time, broadly matching IMGT annotations. When HLA alleles, especially DR and DQ, strongly co-occurred, attributing TCR associations to individual alleles was difficult. Because HLA typing was missing for some donors at each locus, association tests included only the typed subset. Specific HLA alleles were associated with about 17,000 TCR beta sequences at a false discovery rate of 0.05 in a later analysis. In a later genetic analysis, a missense DCLRE1C variant was associated with V-gene and J-gene trimming of TCR beta chains, and the association was replicated in an independent cohort. Three of the identified cytomegalovirus-associated TCR beta chains were confirmed in vitro to be specific for cytomegalovirus antigens. Presence/absence analyses assumed roughly uniform sequencing depth across donors, an assumption that may not hold. A later analysis reported that several top co-occurrence clusters appeared linked to parvovirus B19, influenza, CMV and Epstein-Barr virus. Compared with equally common non-associated chains, HLA-associated TCR beta chains in a later analysis were more clonally expanded and had lower generation probabilities. Because counts were too low, seventeen rarely observed V segments, including chromosome 9 orphons, were excluded from the earlier analysis of around 640 of the donors.

The specimen was PBMCs. The receptor's source is a man between 18 and 35 years old in good health and CMV-seronegative.

The CDR3 sequence is CATSRGSSASYEQHF. The DNA reads as follows: TGTGCCACCAGCAGAGGTTCTAGCGCCTCCTACGAGCAGCACTTC. The chain couples TRBV15 to TRBJ2-7, with TRBD2 as a weak D call on 6 bases. Reading from cysteine to phenylalanine, the CDR3 counts 15 amino acids. The CDR3 DNA has 45 bases and is translated from base 1. CDR1 and CDR2, per the germline V gene (reference sequence), are LNHNV and YYDKDF.